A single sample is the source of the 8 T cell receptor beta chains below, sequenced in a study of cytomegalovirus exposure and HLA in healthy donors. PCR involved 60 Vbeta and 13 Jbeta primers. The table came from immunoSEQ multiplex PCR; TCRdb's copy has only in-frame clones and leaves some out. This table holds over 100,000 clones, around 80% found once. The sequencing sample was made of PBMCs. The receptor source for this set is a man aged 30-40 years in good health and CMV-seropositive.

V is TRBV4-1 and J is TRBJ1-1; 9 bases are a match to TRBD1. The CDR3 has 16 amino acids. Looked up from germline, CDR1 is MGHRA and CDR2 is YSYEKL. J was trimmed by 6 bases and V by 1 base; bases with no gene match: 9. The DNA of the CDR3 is TGCGCCAGCAGCCAAGGGACCGGGACAGGGCTGGCTGAAGCTTTCTTT. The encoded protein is CASSQGTGTGLAEAFF.

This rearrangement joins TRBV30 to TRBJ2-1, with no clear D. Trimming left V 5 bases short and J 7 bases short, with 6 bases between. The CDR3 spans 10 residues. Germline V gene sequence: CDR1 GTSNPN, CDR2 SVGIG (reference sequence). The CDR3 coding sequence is TGTGCCTGGGGCCCAAATGAGCAGTTCTTC. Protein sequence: CAWGPNEQFF.

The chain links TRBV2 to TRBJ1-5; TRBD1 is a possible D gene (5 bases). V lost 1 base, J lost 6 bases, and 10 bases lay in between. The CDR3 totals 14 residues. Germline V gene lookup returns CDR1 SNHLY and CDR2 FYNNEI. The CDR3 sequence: CASSEVTGVQPQHF. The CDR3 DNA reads TGTGCCAGCAGTGAAGTAACAGGCGTTCAGCCCCAGCATTTT. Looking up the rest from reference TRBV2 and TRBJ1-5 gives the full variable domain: EPEVTQTPSHQVTQMGQEVILRCVPISNHLYFYWYRQILGQKVEFLVSFYNNEISEKSEIFDDQFSVERPDGSNFTLKIRSTKLEDSAMYFCASSEVTGVQPQHFGDGTRLSIL.

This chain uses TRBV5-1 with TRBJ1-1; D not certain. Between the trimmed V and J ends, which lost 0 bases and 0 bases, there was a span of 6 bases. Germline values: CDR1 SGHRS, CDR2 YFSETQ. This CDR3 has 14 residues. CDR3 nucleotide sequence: TGCGCCAGCAGCTTGGAGAACATGAACACTGAAGCTTTCTTT. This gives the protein CASSLENMNTEAFF.

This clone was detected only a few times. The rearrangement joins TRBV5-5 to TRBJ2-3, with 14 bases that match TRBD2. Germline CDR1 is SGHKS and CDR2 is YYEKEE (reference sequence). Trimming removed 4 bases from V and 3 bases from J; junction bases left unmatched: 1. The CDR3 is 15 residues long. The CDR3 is CASSRLAGGTDTQYF. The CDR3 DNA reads TGTGCCAGCAGCCGACTAGCGGGGGGGACAGATACGCAGTATTTT.

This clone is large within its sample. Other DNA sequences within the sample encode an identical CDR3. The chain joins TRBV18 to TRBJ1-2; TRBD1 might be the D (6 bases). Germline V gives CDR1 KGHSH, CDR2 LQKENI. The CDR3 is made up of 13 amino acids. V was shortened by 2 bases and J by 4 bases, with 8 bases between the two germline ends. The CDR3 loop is CASSPGGSYGYTF. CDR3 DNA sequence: TGTGCCAGCTCACCAGGGGGCAGCTATGGCTACACCTTC.

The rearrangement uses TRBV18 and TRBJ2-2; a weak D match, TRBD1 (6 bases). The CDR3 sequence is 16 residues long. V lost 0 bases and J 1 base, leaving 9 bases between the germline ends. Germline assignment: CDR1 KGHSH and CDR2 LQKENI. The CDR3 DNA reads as TGTGCCAGCTCACCACCCGGGACATGGAACACCGGGGAGCTGTTTTTT. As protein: CASSPPGTWNTGELFF.

The CDR3 spells CASSSGGSDTQYF. For the CDR3, the DNA is TGCGCCAGCAGCTCAGGGGGGTCAGATACGCAGTATTTT. The gene calls are TRBV5-1 and TRBJ2-3, with D tentatively TRBD1 (7 bases). The CDR3 consists of 13 residues. Looked up from germline, CDR1 is SGHRS and CDR2 is YFSETQ. Trimming cost V 3 bases and J 4 bases, with 9 bases left between them.